This T cell receptor (beta chain) was recovered during a study of technical replicates of blood from four donors. Sequenced by immunoSEQ multiplex PCR; TCRdb stores in-frame clones only, minus some. The sample shows 67,000 or so clones, about nine tenths of them seen only once. This receptor was taken from a human donor in good health. The sequencing input was T cells isolated from PBMCs.

The CDR3 DNA reads TGCAGCGTGCGACAGGGGGGCACAGATACGCAGTATTTT. This codes for CSVRQGGTDTQYF. The chain has TRBV29-1 and TRBJ2-3, with 9 bases matching TRBD1. V dropped 6 bases and J dropped 1; count of bases not matched to a gene: 2. This CDR3 region has 13 residues. Germline V CDR1 and CDR2: SQVTM, ANQGSEA.